The T cell receptor (beta chain) under discussion was sequenced for a study of blood T cell repertoires in COVID-19. Turning to the study itself: Whether acute or convalescent, the COVID-19 samples came from the United States, Italy and Spain.

People in the exposed group encountered a COVID-19 case within 2 weeks before entering the study. Germline V CDR1 and CDR2: LGHDT, YNNKEL (reference sequence). V lost 0 bases and J 4 bases, leaving 10 bases between the germline ends. The CDR3 covers 15 residues. Using immunoSEQ multiplex PCR, the repertoire was profiled, and TCRdb retains in-frame clones only, with some absent. The sample gives about 310,000 clones, about 85% of which show up once; about 1.9% is in the top ten. J is TRBJ2-1 and V is TRBV3-1 (or the pseudogene TRBV3-2); D is uncertain. Sequences were obtained from PBMCs or T cells enriched from blood (not recorded which). This TCR was sampled from a woman in her twenties or thirties who had been exposed to COVID-19. CDR3 sequence reads: CASSQDSQLYNEQFF. The DNA of the CDR3 is TGTGCCAGCAGCCAAGATAGCCAGCTATACAATGAGCAGTTCTTC.